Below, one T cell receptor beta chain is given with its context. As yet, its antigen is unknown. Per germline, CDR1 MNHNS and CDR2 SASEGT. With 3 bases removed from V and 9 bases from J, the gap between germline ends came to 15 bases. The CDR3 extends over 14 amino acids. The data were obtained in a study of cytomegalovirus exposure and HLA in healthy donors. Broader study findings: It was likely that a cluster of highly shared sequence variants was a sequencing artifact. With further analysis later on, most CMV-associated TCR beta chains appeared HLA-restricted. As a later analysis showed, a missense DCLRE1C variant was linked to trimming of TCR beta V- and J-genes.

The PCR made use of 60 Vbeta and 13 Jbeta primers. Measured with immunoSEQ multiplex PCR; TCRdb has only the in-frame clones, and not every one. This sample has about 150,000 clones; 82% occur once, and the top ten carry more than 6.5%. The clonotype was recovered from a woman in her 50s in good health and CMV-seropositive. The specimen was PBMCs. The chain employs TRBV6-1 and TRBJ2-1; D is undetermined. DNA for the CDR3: TGTGCCAGCAGTGATATGATTCGAGCGAGTGAGCAGTTCTTC. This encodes CASSDMIRASEQFF.